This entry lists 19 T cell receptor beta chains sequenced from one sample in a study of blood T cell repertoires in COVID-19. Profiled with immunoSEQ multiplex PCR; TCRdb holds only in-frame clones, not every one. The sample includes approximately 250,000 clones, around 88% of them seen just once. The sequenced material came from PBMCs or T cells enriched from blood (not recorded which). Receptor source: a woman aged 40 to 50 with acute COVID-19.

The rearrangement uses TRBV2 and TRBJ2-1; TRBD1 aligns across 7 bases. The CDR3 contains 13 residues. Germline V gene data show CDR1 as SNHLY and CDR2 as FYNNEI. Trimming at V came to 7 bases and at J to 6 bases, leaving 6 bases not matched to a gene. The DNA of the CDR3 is TGTGCCAGCACCATACAGGGGTTCAATGAGCAGTTCTTC. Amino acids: CASTIQGFNEQFF.

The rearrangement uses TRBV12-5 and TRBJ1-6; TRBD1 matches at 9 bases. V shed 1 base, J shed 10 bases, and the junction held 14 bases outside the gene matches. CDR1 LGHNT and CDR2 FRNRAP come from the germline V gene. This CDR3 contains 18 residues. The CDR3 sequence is CASGLGYRGQDYGSPLHF. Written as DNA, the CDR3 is TGTGCTAGTGGTTTGGGATACAGGGGGCAGGATTACGGATCACCCCTCCACTTT.

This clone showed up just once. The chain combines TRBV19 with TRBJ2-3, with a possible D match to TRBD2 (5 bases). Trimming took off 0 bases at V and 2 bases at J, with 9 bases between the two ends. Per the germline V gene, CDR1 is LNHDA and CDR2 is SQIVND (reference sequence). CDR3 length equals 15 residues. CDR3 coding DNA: TGTGCCAGTAGTATAGAGAGCGGAGACACAGATACGCAGTATTTT. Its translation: CASSIESGDTDTQYF.

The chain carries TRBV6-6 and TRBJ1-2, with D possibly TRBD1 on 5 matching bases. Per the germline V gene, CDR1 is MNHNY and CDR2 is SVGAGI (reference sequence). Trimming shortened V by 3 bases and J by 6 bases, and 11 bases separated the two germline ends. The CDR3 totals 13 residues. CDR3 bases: TGTGCCAGCAGTTATGGGGCGAACAATGGCTACACCTTC. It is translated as CASSYGANNGYTF.

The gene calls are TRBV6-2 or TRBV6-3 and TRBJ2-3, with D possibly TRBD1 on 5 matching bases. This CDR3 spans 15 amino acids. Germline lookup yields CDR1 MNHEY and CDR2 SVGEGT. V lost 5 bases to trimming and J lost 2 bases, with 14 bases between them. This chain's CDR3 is CASSLQARATDTQYF. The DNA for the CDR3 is TGTGCCAGCAGTCTACAGGCCAGGGCCACAGATACGCAGTATTTT.

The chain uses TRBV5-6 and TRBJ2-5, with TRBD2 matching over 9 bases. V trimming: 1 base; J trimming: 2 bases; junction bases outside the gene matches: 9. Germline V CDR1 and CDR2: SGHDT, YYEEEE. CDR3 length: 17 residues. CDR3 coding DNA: TGTGCCAGCAGCTTGAGTTGGGCTAGCGGGGATCAAGAGACCCAGTACTTC. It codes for CASSLSWASGDQETQYF.

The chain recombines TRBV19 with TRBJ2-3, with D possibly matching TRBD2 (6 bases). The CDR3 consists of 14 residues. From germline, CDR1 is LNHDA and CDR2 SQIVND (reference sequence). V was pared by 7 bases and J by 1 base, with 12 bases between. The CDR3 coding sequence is TGTGCCAGTAACGGAGGGGCCGGCACAGATACGCAGTATTTT. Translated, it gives CASNGGAGTDTQYF.

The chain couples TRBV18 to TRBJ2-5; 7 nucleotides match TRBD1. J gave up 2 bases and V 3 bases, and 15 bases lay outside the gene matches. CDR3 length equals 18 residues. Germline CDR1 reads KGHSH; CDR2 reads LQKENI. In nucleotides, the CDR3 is TGTGCCAGCTCACCTATTAATTCCGCGACAGGGAGACAAGAGACCCAGTACTTC. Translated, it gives CASSPINSATGRQETQYF.

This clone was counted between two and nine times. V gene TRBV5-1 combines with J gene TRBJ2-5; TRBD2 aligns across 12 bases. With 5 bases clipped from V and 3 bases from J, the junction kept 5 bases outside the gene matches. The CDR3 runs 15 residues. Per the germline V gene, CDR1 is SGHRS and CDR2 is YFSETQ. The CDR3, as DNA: TGCGCCAGCAGTCCCGGACTAGCGGGAAAAGAGACCCAGTACTTC. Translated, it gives CASSPGLAGKETQYF.

The CDR3 DNA follows: TGTGCCAGCAGCTTGGTTCCGACAGATGAAAAACTGTTTTTT. It yields the protein CASSLVPTDEKLFF. The chain uses TRBV5-5 and TRBJ1-4; D might be TRBD1 (5 bases). Trimming shortened V by 0 bases and J by 6 bases, and 9 bases separated the two germline ends. The CDR3 runs 14 residues. The V gene's germline CDR1 is SGHKS and CDR2 YYEKEE (reference sequence).

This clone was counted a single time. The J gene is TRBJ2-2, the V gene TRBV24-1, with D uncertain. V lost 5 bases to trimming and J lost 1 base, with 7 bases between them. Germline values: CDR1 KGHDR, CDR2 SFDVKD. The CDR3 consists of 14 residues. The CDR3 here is CATSGQVNTGELFF. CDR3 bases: TGTGCCACCAGTGGCCAGGTGAACACCGGGGAGCTGTTTTTT.

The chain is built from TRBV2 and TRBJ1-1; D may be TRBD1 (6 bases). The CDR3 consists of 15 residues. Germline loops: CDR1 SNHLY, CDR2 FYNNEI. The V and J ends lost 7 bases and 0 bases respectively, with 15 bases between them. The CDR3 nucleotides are TGTGCCAGCATCCCCCTGACAGGCATGAACACTGAAGCTTTCTTT. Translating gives CASIPLTGMNTEAFF. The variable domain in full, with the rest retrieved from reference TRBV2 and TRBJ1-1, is EPEVTQTPSHQVTQMGQEVILRCVPISNHLYFYWYRQILGQKVEFLVSFYNNEISEKSEIFDDQFSVERPDGSNFTLKIRSTKLEDSAMYFCASIPLTGMNTEAFFGQGTRLTVV.

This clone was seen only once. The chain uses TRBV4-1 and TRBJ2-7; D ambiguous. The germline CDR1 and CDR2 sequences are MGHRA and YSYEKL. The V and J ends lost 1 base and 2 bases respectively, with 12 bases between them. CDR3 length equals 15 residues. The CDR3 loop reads CASSQGSSIPYEQYF. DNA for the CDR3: TGCGCCAGCAGCCAAGGTTCCAGTATCCCCTACGAGCAGTACTTC.

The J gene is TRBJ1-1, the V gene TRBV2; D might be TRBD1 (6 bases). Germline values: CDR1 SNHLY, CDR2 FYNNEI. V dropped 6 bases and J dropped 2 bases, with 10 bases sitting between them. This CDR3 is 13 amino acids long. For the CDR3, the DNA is TGTGCCAGCAGGGGGACATTTAACACTGAAGCTTTCTTT. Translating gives CASRGTFNTEAFF. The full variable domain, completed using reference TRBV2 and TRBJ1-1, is EPEVTQTPSHQVTQMGQEVILRCVPISNHLYFYWYRQILGQKVEFLVSFYNNEISEKSEIFDDQFSVERPDGSNFTLKIRSTKLEDSAMYFCASRGTFNTEAFFGQGTRLTVV.

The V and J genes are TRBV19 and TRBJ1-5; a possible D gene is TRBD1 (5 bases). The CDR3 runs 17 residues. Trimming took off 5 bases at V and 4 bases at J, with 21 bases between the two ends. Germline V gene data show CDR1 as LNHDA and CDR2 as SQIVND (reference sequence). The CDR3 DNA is TGTGCCAGTAGTCCTTCTGGGAGGGGAAGTAGGAATCAGCCCCAGCATTTT. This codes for CASSPSGRGSRNQPQHF.

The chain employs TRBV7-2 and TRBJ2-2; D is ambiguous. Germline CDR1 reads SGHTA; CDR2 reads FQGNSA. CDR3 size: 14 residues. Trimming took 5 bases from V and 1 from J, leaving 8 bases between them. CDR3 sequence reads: CASSPIRNTGELFF. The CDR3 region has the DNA TGTGCCAGCAGCCCCATTAGGAACACCGGGGAGCTGTTTTTT.

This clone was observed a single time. The CDR3 spells CASSRSVSSYNEQFF. The DNA of the CDR3 is TGTGCCAGTAGTAGGAGCGTCAGCTCCTACAATGAGCAGTTCTTC. This chain links TRBV19 with TRBJ2-1; D ambiguous. The ends were cut back, 4 bases at V and 0 bases at J, with 10 bases in the middle. The CDR3 consists of 15 residues. Per the germline V gene, CDR1 is LNHDA and CDR2 is SQIVND (reference sequence).

The CDR3 is CASSPEPPGQGYEQYF. CDR3 nucleotides: TGTGCCAGCAGCCCAGAACCCCCGGGACAGGGCTACGAGCAGTACTTC. The genes are TRBV7-8 and TRBJ2-7, with TRBD1 matching over 9 bases. Germline CDR1 is SGHVS and CDR2 is FQNEAQ. The CDR3 runs 16 residues. V shed 5 bases, J shed 3 bases, and the junction held 11 bases outside the gene matches.

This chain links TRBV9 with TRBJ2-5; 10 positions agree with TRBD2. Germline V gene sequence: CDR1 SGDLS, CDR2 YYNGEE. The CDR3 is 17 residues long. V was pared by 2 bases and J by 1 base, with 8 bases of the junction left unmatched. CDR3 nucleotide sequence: TGTGCCAGCAGCGTGGGGCTAGCGGGAGTAGGCCAAGAGACCCAGTACTTC. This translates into CASSVGLAGVGQETQYF. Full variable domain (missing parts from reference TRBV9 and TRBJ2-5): DSGVTQTPKHLITATGQRVTLRCSPRSGDLSVYWYQQSLDQGLQFLIQYYNGEERAKGNILERFSAQQFPDLHSELNLSSLELGDSALYFCASSVGLAGVGQETQYFGPGTRLLVL.